Below are 14 T cell receptor beta chains sequenced from a single sample in a study of blood T cell repertoires in COVID-19 (dated by TCRdb to 2019 to 2021). Libraries came from the immunoSEQ multiplex PCR assay. Sourced from immuneACCESS, this table was stored by TCRdb with only in-frame sequences that have V and J called. A share of the clones is absent; for the studies checked, an unresolved V gene accounts for under half, and the remainder has no known explanation. Here the sample has just under 150,000 clones; 80% to 90% occur a single time. The ten largest make up about 2.5% of the sample. Material for sequencing was peripheral blood. All receptors come from a human donor with acute or convalescent COVID-19. The donor label of this sample is uncertain.

V gene TRBV4-2 combines with J gene TRBJ2-7; TRBD1 agrees at 8 bases. Germline V gene sequence: CDR1 LGHNA, CDR2 YNFKEQ. Losses at the gene ends were 0 bases for V and 6 bases for J; bases not matched to a gene: 10. The CDR3 totals 16 residues. This CDR3 is CASSQDPGARGLEQYF. CDR3 coding DNA: TGTGCCAGCAGCCAAGATCCCGGGGCCAGGGGGCTCGAGCAGTACTTC.

The chain has TRBV6-5 and TRBJ1-1; TRBD1 agrees at 7 bases. The CDR3 consists of 14 residues. The germline V gene has CDR1 MNHEY and CDR2 SVGAGI. V was clipped by 7 bases and J by 3 bases; unmatched bases: 8. CDR3 bases: TGTGCCAGCACTCGACAGGGTGGAGACACTGAAGCTTTCTTT. Its translation is CASTRQGGDTEAFF.

The J gene is TRBJ2-7, the V gene TRBV18, with 7 nucleotides matching TRBD2. Germline values: CDR1 KGHSH, CDR2 LQKENI. The CDR3 covers 15 residues. The V segment lost 3 bases and the J segment 5 bases; nucleotides outside the gene matches: 10. CDR3 sequence (DNA): TGTGCCAGCTCACCCGGACTAGACCCCGCTAACGAGCAGTACTTC. Translation: CASSPGLDPANEQYF.

The chain uses TRBV9 and TRBJ2-6, with TRBD1 identical over 9 bases. The ends lost 4 bases at V and 0 bases at J; junction bases unmatched: 2. The length of the CDR3 is 16 residues. Germline values: CDR1 SGDLS, CDR2 YYNGEE. The CDR3 reads CASSTQGASGANVLTF. CDR3 coding DNA: TGTGCCAGCAGCACACAGGGGGCCTCTGGGGCCAACGTCCTGACTTTC. Full variable domain (remainder filled in from reference TRBV9 and TRBJ2-6): DSGVTQTPKHLITATGQRVTLRCSPRSGDLSVYWYQQSLDQGLQFLIQYYNGEERAKGNILERFSAQQFPDLHSELNLSSLELGDSALYFCASSTQGASGANVLTFGAGSRLTVL.

The chain links TRBV7-9 to TRBJ1-1; possible D gene TRBD1, 5 bases. The CDR3 has 12 residues. With 4 bases removed from V and 6 bases from J, the gap between germline ends came to 9 bases. The germline V gene encodes CDR1 SEHNR and CDR2 FQNEAQ (reference sequence). CDR3 coding DNA: TGTGCCAGCAGCTACCGACAGCCTGAAGCTTTCTTT. This translates into CASSYRQPEAFF.

This chain joins TRBV2 and TRBJ1-5; TRBD1 is a possible D gene (5 bases). The CDR3 has 13 residues. Germline V lookup: CDR1 SNHLY, CDR2 FYNNEI. Trimming cost V 7 bases and J 1 base, with 8 bases left between them. The CDR3 is CASIRASNQPQHF. CDR3 nucleotide sequence: TGTGCCAGCATCAGGGCCAGCAATCAGCCCCAGCATTTT.

The chain uses TRBV28 and TRBJ1-1, with D tentatively TRBD1 (5 bases). The CDR3 has 15 amino acids. Germline values: CDR1 MDHEN, CDR2 SYDVKM. V gave up 5 bases and J gave up 2 bases, with 15 bases separating them. Here the CDR3 DNA reads TGTGCCAGCAGTCCCCGGGGGGTGGGAAACACTGAAGCTTTCTTT. Its protein is CASSPRGVGNTEAFF.

The count of this clone is one. The chain is built from TRBV9 and TRBJ1-2; tentative D call: TRBD1 (5 bases). The CDR3 runs 15 residues. From germline, CDR1 is SGDLS and CDR2 YYNGEE. Trimming shortened V by 4 bases and J by 7 bases, and 20 bases separated the two germline ends. The CDR3 sequence: CASSPDQGGWGGYTF. The CDR3, as DNA: TGTGCCAGCAGCCCCGACCAGGGTGGATGGGGTGGCTACACCTTC.

This chain links TRBV27 with TRBJ1-6; 8 bases fit TRBD1. Germline CDR1 reads MNHEY; CDR2 reads SMNVEV (reference sequence). The J segment lost 6 bases and the V segment lost 5 bases, leaving 9 bases of the junction unmatched. The CDR3 consists of 16 residues. CDR3 coding DNA: TGTGCCAGCAGTCCCCGCCGGGACAGGTTTAATTCACCCCTCCACTTT. Translating it yields CASSPRRDRFNSPLHF.

The chain recombines TRBV6-6 with TRBJ2-7, with D tentatively TRBD1 (6 bases). This CDR3 region has 15 residues. The germline gives CDR1 MNHNY, CDR2 SVGAGI (reference sequence). The germline V and J ends were trimmed by 5 bases and 4 bases, with 18 bases remaining between them. The CDR3 is CASSPGDHFTYEQYV. The CDR3 coding sequence is TGTGCCAGCAGTCCAGGGGACCATTTTACATACGAGCAGTACGTC.

V usage is TRBV4-3 and J usage is TRBJ2-3, with D tentatively TRBD2 (5 bases). V was cut by 1 base and J by 5 bases, with 7 bases left in between. CDR1 and CDR2 from the germline V gene are LGHNA and YSLEER. The CDR3 has 13 amino acids. The CDR3 DNA sequence: TGCGCCAGCAGCCAAGCCCGGGAAGATACGCAGTATTTT. Translating it yields CASSQAREDTQYF.

The V call is TRBV9, the J call TRBJ2-5; tentative D call: TRBD1 (5 bases). This CDR3 is built from 16 residues. Germline CDR1 reads SGDLS; CDR2 reads YYNGEE. The V end lost 3 bases, the J end lost 0 bases, and 15 bases lay between the germline ends. CDR3 region: CASSALPEDNQETQYF. The CDR3 bases are TGTGCCAGCAGCGCCTTACCTGAGGACAACCAAGAGACCCAGTACTTC.

This clone appeared a single time. The chain recombines TRBV2 with TRBJ1-3, with D hard to call. The CDR3 loop spans 13 amino acids. CDR1 and CDR2 from the germline V gene are SNHLY and FYNNEI. V was cut by 9 bases and J by 5 bases, with 14 bases left in between. DNA of the CDR3: TGTGCCAGTACAACCGCGGGTAGAAACACCATATATTTT. Protein product: CASTTAGRNTIYF.

This clone was observed a few times. The gene calls are TRBV28 and TRBJ1-2, with 9 bases identical to TRBD1. Germline CDR1 reads MDHEN; CDR2 reads SYDVKM. V shed 5 bases and J 6 bases; nucleotides not matched to a gene: 10. This CDR3 is built from 15 residues. The CDR3 coding sequence is TGTGCCAGCAGTCCACCCACAAGGACAGGGGATGGCTACACCTTC. Translated: CASSPPTRTGDGYTF.